This TCR beta chain was captured by sequencing in a study of blood T cell repertoires in COVID-19. Repertoires were generated with immunoSEQ multiplex PCR, while TCRdb's copy carries only in-frame clones and drops some. The sample yields about 120,000 clones, 79% seen once. Source material: peripheral blood. This clonotype was obtained from an elderly woman with acute or convalescent COVID-19.

CDR3 amino acids: CASSLTGFSYNEQFF. The CDR3 nucleotides are TGTGCCAGCAGCTTGACAGGATTTTCCTACAATGAGCAGTTCTTC. The genes are TRBV5-5 and TRBJ2-1; a possible D gene is TRBD1 (5 bases). From germline, CDR1 is SGHKS and CDR2 YYEKEE (reference sequence). The V end lost 1 base, the J end lost 1 base, and 9 bases lay between the germline ends. The CDR3 contains 15 residues.